This paragraph reports one T cell receptor (beta chain). Its antigen has not been determined. No base quality information exists; no much larger clone differs at one position. This specimen belongs to a study of T cell responses to AZD1222 COVID-19 vaccine (dated by TCRdb to about 2021). At the level of the whole study: AZD1222 recipients whose second dose came at about 4 weeks and those whose second dose came at about 12 weeks were combined into one group, since spike-specific TCR depth and breadth did not differ between the two schedules. TCR sequencing covered over 230 trial participants: nearly 210 given two doses of AZD1222 and some 25 given two doses of MenACWY control vaccine. Trial participants were enrolled into age subgroups of 18-55, 56-69 and 70-plus years, which contained about 150, 28 and 57 TCR-sequenced participants, respectively.

Sample time point, as interpreted from the label and publication: baseline before first vaccination. Vaccinee samples were obtained from the UK trials COV001 and COV002, which included a single-blind randomized controlled phase 2/3 trial of AZD1222 (ChAdOx1 nCoV-19) in healthy adults. Trial participant PBMC samples were collected at day 0 and day 28 after the second dose for TCRbeta chain sequencing. Deletion took 4 bases off V and 5 bases off J, with a span of 17 bases between the germline ends. From its cysteine to its phenylalanine, the CDR3 spans 15 amino acids. Just CDR3 DNA is preserved here, 45 bases in frame from base 1. CDR1 and CDR2 (MNHEY, SVGAGI) derive from the germline V gene. The CDR3 regions of human TCRbeta chains were subjected to immunosequencing. In the original analysis: Repertoire TCRs were matched against a reference library of SARS-CoV-2-specific TCRs generated with the MIRA antigen-specificity platform. Breadth was defined as the fraction of unique TCRs that were SARS-CoV-2-associated. Depth was defined as the fraction of total T cells that were SARS-CoV-2-associated. Using the MIRA data, every spike-specific TCR was mapped to the spike region that the TCR reacted to and assigned to either a CD4 or a CD8 class. Log10-transformed breadth and depth values were compared by one-way ANOVA with Sidak's multiple comparisons tests. As stored in TCRdb, this immuneACCESS dataset retains in-frame rearrangements with V and J assigned. A fraction of the clones does not appear; measured against another copy, unresolved V genes explain less than half of the discrepancy, and the remainder lacks a known reason. V and J calls and clone size come straight from that table; D and trimming were deduced from the DNA. The sample table holds 100,000 to 150,000 clones, of which more than 80% were seen once. Of the sample, 1.5% to 1.7% falls within the top ten clones.

The study at large found these results: The whole spike protein was spanned by vaccine-associated CD4 TCRs, and dominant responses were seen in regions 160-218 and 743-854. Participants were mostly white British, with more females than males. The authors suggested clonal diversity may have been underestimated. Spike-specific TCR breadth and depth rose significantly after two AZD1222 doses compared with day 0 and with MenACWY recipients. Because no day 14 peak-response samples were available, repertoires were characterized only after the peak T cell response. The 56-69-year group was small, and its depth increase did not reach significance, likely because of low power. Conclusions about previously exposed vaccinees are limited because only six or seven AZD1222 recipients were SARS-CoV-2 seropositive at baseline. Reportedly, close to half of the unique spike-specific TCRs recognized epitopes lying outside the regions that are mutated in the B.1.351 and B.1.1.7 variants.

Recombination joined TRBV6-5 with TRBJ2-5; 5 matching bases give a weak D call of TRBD1. This sequence originates from an adult in good health. Sequenced material: peripheral blood, taken on day 0 of AZD1222 vaccination. DNA sequence: TGTGCCAGCAGTTCCTACCTCAAAGCAGGGGAGACCCAGTACTTC. This codes for CASSSYLKAGETQYF.